A single sample gave rise to the 24 T cell receptor beta chains below, sequenced in a study of cytomegalovirus exposure and HLA in healthy donors. TCRdb keeps only in-frame clones here, not all; method: immunoSEQ multiplex PCR. The sample holds about 130,000 clones; 85% to 90% are singletons and the top ten take about 1.2%. Sequencing was carried out using PBMCs. These receptors were collected from a woman between 18 and 29 years old in good health and CMV-seronegative.

CDR3 sequence: CASSSREFYGYTF. The DNA of the CDR3 is TGTGCCAGCAGTAGCAGGGAATTCTATGGCTACACCTTC. The V and J genes are TRBV2 and TRBJ1-2; perhaps TRBD1 as D (5 bases). The germline CDR1 and CDR2 sequences are SNHLY and FYNNEI. V lost 5 bases and J lost 4, with 11 bases in between. The CDR3 runs to 13 residues.

The rearrangement uses TRBV9 and TRBJ1-3, with unresolved D. Germline CDR1 and CDR2: SGDLS and YYNGEE. This CDR3 region has 15 residues. Trimming removed 0 bases at V and 4 bases at J, with 11 bases between. The CDR3 DNA is TGTGCCAGCAGCGTAGCGGGTGTCTCAGGAAACACCATATATTTT. Its translation: CASSVAGVSGNTIYF.

CDR3 in amino acids: CASSGQGGNTEAFF. The CDR3 DNA sequence: TGTGCCAGCAGCGGGCAAGGGGGAAACACTGAAGCTTTCTTT. This sequence joins TRBV9 and TRBJ1-1, with a weak D call TRBD1 (6 bases). The CDR3 is 14 residues long. V dropped 3 bases and J dropped 2 bases, with 11 bases sitting between them. Germline values: CDR1 SGDLS, CDR2 YYNGEE.

The gene calls are TRBV18 and TRBJ1-1, with no clear D. This CDR3 region has 12 residues. V shed 3 bases and J shed 7 bases, with 9 bases lying between them. The germline CDR1 and CDR2 sequences are KGHSH and LQKENI. CDR3 protein: CASSPLQNEAFF. CDR3 nucleotides: TGTGCCAGCTCACCTCTTCAGAATGAAGCTTTCTTT.

The V and J genes are TRBV5-1 and TRBJ1-1; D call uncertain. V was cut by 3 bases and J by 1 base, with 7 bases left in between. The CDR3 runs to 13 residues. Germline V gives CDR1 SGHRS, CDR2 YFSETQ. The CDR3 DNA is TGCGCCAGCAGCTGGGAGGGGAACACTGAAGCTTTCTTT. Protein product: CASSWEGNTEAFF.

This chain joins TRBV2 and TRBJ1-1; 8 nucleotides agree with TRBD1. The germline V gene encodes CDR1 SNHLY and CDR2 FYNNEI. CDR3 length equals 14 residues. After removal of 4 bases from V and 6 bases from J, the junction contained 7 bases not matched to a gene. The CDR3 region has the DNA TGTGCCAGCAGTGCTGACAGGGGACTGGCTGAAGCTTTCTTT. As protein: CASSADRGLAEAFF.

The chain uses TRBV5-1 and TRBJ2-2; 9 nucleotides line up with TRBD1. V lost 7 bases, J lost 2 bases, and 6 bases stayed unmatched. The CDR3 runs 15 residues. CDR1 is SGHRS, CDR2 YFSETQ, per germline. CDR3: CASYTGGANTGELFF. DNA of the CDR3: TGCGCCAGCTACACAGGGGGCGCAAACACCGGGGAGCTGTTTTTT.

Worth noting for this clone: The germline gene is not matched at one end of the junction; a read error may be the cause. The J gene is TRBJ1-4, the V gene TRBV6-1, with TRBD1 as a possible D gene (5 bases). There are 13 residues in the CDR3. Germline V CDR1 and CDR2: MNHNS, SASEGT. In DNA, the CDR3 is TGTGCCAGTGAGATTAGCCTAGGTCGGGGGATAGTTTTT. Encoded protein: CASEISLGRGIVF.

This chain connects TRBV5-5 to TRBJ1-5; weak D call: TRBD1 (6 bases). This CDR3 comprises 18 residues. The germline V gene has CDR1 SGHKS and CDR2 YYEKEE (reference sequence). V lost 4 bases, J lost 7 bases, and 27 bases lay in between. Here the CDR3 reads CASSLKGNRDTLGQPQHF. The CDR3 bases are TGTGCCAGCAGCCTAAAAGGAAACCGGGACACCCTAGGGCAGCCCCAGCATTTT.

The V gene is TRBV6-1, the J gene TRBJ2-3; D call uncertain. The CDR3 contains 12 residues. The germline gives CDR1 MNHNS, CDR2 SASEGT. Between the trimmed V and J ends, which lost 1 base and 10 bases, there was a span of 9 bases. The CDR3 loop reads CASSEDLSAQYF. DNA for the CDR3: TGTGCCAGCAGTGAAGATCTGTCTGCGCAGTATTTT.

This rearrangement joins TRBV5-1 to TRBJ1-1; D gene uncertain. Germline-derived CDR1 and CDR2 are SGHRS and YFSETQ. CDR3 length: 17 amino acids. Trimming stripped 3 bases from V and 2 bases from J, with 20 bases between. The CDR3 region has the DNA TGCGCCAGCAGCTGGGCTCTTATGGGCCGAGTTAACACTGAAGCTTTCTTT. It specifies CASSWALMGRVNTEAFF. The variable domain in full, completed from reference TRBV5-1 and TRBJ1-1, reads KAGVTQTPRYLIKTRGQQVTLSCSPISGHRSVSWYQQTPGQGLQFLFEYFSETQRNKGNFPGRFSGRQFSNSRSEMNVSTLELGDSALYLCASSWALMGRVNTEAFFGQGTRLTVV.

The chain carries TRBV25-1 and TRBJ1-2, with 8 bases lining up with TRBD1. The CDR3 sequence is 14 residues long. The V segment lost 7 bases and the J segment 1 base; nucleotides outside the gene matches: 5. CDR1 is MGHDK and CDR2 is SYGVNS in the germline V gene. CDR3 DNA sequence: TGTGCCAGCAAGGATGGACAGGGTAACTATGGCTACACCTTC. Protein sequence: CASKDGQGNYGYTF.

This sequence joins TRBV7-9 and TRBJ1-2; 7 bases are shared with TRBD1. The CDR3 length is 14 residues. The V gene's germline CDR1 is SEHNR and CDR2 FQNEAQ (reference sequence). J was trimmed by 5 bases and V by 8 bases; bases with no gene match: 11. CDR3 coding DNA: TGTGCCAGCGGGGGAGACAGGGTCCGGTATGGCTACACCTTC. It translates to CASGGDRVRYGYTF.

This chain links TRBV23-1 with TRBJ2-2, with TRBD2 identical over 8 bases. TRBV23-1 is an ORF for which the function is uncertain. V lost 6 bases and J lost 7; bases outside the gene matches: 22. CDR3 length equals 19 residues. The CDR3 loop is CASRPSRVTGGRGNGELFF. CDR3 sequence (DNA): TGCGCCAGCAGACCCTCCCGAGTCACGGGGGGGCGGGGTAACGGGGAGCTGTTTTTT.

This clone was picked up one time. This chain joins TRBV12-5 and TRBJ2-1, with TRBD2 identical over 10 bases. Germline V gene data show CDR1 as LGHNT and CDR2 as FRNRAP. CDR3 length equals 17 residues. The J segment lost 8 bases and the V segment lost 1 base, leaving 11 bases of the junction unmatched. As DNA, the CDR3 is TGTGCTAGTGGTTTGGGGACTGTAGCGGGGGGAGCCGATGAGCAGTTCTTC. Translation gives CASGLGTVAGGADEQFF.

This chain links TRBV5-1 with TRBJ2-3, with D unresolved. CDR3 length: 15 residues. The V gene's germline CDR1 is SGHRS and CDR2 YFSETQ. Deletions cut 4 bases from V and 6 bases from J, with 18 bases between. The CDR3: CASSQDWKPMDTQYF. The CDR3 region has the DNA TGCGCCAGCAGCCAAGACTGGAAACCAATGGATACGCAGTATTTT.

The rearrangement joins TRBV6-1 to TRBJ1-2; 10 bases fit TRBD1. This CDR3 is built from 15 residues. Looked up from germline, CDR1 is MNHNS and CDR2 is SASEGT. The junction had 4 bases not matched to a gene; V was cut back by 3 bases and J by 3 bases. CDR3 region: CASSDRGTGDYGYTF. Written as DNA, the CDR3 is TGTGCCAGCAGTGATAGGGGGACAGGGGACTATGGCTACACCTTC.

This rearrangement joins TRBV5-1 to TRBJ1-5; no firm D call. Trimming shortened V by 7 bases and J by 9 bases, and 17 bases separated the two germline ends. The germline V gene has CDR1 SGHRS and CDR2 YFSETQ. The length of the CDR3 is 13 residues. The CDR3 loop is CASRSAMSGPQHF. The CDR3 DNA reads as TGCGCCAGCCGTAGCGCGATGTCTGGGCCCCAGCATTTT.

This clone was seen once. The chain uses TRBV7-9 and TRBJ1-2; D is undetermined. The length of the CDR3 is 16 residues. V lost 5 bases and J 2 bases, leaving 18 bases between the germline ends. Germline loops: CDR1 SEHNR, CDR2 FQNEAQ (reference sequence). CDR3 sequence reads: CASSPTLPLINYGYTF. Written as DNA, the CDR3 is TGTGCCAGCAGCCCCACCCTACCGCTGATAAACTATGGCTACACCTTC.

J is TRBJ1-2 and V is TRBV7-9; 8 positions match TRBD1. Trimming at V came to 5 bases and at J to 5 bases, leaving 13 bases not matched to a gene. Germline V gives CDR1 SEHNR, CDR2 FQNEAQ (reference sequence). This CDR3 comprises 16 residues. The CDR3 here is CASSTQYTGTGYGYTF. The CDR3 nucleotides are TGTGCCAGCAGCACGCAGTACACCGGGACAGGTTATGGCTACACCTTC.

The rearrangement joins TRBV9 to TRBJ1-5; D might be TRBD1 (5 bases). Germline V lookup: CDR1 SGDLS, CDR2 YYNGEE. The V end was cut by 0 bases, the J end by 3 bases, with 10 bases between. This CDR3 is 15 amino acids long. CDR3 coding DNA: TGTGCCAGCAGCGTAGGGGGGGGAATCAATCAGCCCCAGCATTTT. This translates into CASSVGGGINQPQHF.

The V call is TRBV7-6, the J call TRBJ1-6, with D perhaps matching TRBD1 (5 bases). Trimming left V 2 bases short and J 4 bases short, with 9 bases between. The CDR3 is 15 amino acids. CDR1 is SGHVS and CDR2 is FNYEAQ in the germline V gene. CDR3 in DNA: TGTGCCAGCAGCTTACAAGACAGATATAATTCACCCCTCCACTTT. It encodes CASSLQDRYNSPLHF.

The chain combines TRBV19 with TRBJ2-1; D may be TRBD1 (6 bases). This CDR3 comprises 15 residues. Germline V lookup: CDR1 LNHDA, CDR2 SQIVND (reference sequence). Trimming stripped 4 bases from V and 2 bases from J, with 12 bases between. CDR3 in DNA: TGTGCCAGTAGTACCTGGACAGCCCCCTACAATGAGCAGTTCTTC. It codes for CASSTWTAPYNEQFF.

This chain connects TRBV5-1 to TRBJ2-6, with a weak D call TRBD1 (6 bases). CDR3 length: 16 residues. Trimming took off 4 bases at V and 3 bases at J, with 14 bases between the two ends. Germline-derived CDR1 and CDR2 are SGHRS and YFSETQ. The CDR3 DNA follows: TGCGCCAGCAGCCTCCAGGGGTTTTATGGGGCCAACGTCCTGACTTTC. As protein: CASSLQGFYGANVLTF.